This T cell receptor beta chain is from a study of T cells in Graves' hyperthyroidism and ophthalmopathy. Whole-study findings and limits: The authors' 13 V-J model separated ophthalmopathy from stable hyperthyroidism.

The germline V gene has CDR1 MDHEN and CDR2 SYDVKM. The CDR3 spans 13 residues. V lost 6 bases, J lost 0 bases, and 8 bases lay in between. RNA transcripts were the template for amplifying TCR beta CDR3 regions. A first-round RT-PCR of the TCR CDR3 used the HTBI primer set. A single record per CDR3 protein comes from TCRdb applying MiXCR to the multiplex PCR reads. The table records 350,000 to 450,000 distinct CDR3 sequences, approximately 17% of them present only once. Researchers barred patients who had uncontrolled infection, other autoimmune disease, pregnancy or lactation. This clonotype was observed many times. Its antigen is not known.

This clonotype was sampled from a woman in her 30s with Graves' hyperthyroidism that later progressed to Graves' ophthalmopathy. V gene TRBV28 combines with J gene TRBJ1-2; no firm D call. The sample taken for sequencing was blood. CDR3 sequence (DNA): TGTGCCAGCAGAAGTCTAGCTAACTATGGCTACACCTTC. Its protein is CASRSLANYGYTF.